The 17 T cell receptor beta chains reported below all come from one sample, sequenced in a study of T cells in Graves' hyperthyroidism and ophthalmopathy. The source material, RNA transcripts, was used to amplify TCR beta CDR3 regions. The HTBI set primed first-round TCR CDR3 RT-PCR. TCRdb fed the multiplex PCR reads into MiXCR, producing one record per CDR3 protein. The sample carries under 200,000 distinct CDR3 sequences, roughly 9.4% recorded once. Sequencing was carried out using blood. These TCRs come from a woman aged 18-35 years with Graves' hyperthyroidism that later progressed to Graves' ophthalmopathy.

This clonotype was recorded many times. The chain recombines TRBV5-1 with TRBJ2-1; TRBD2 matches at 11 bases. The J segment lost 0 bases and the V segment lost 4 bases, leaving 3 bases of the junction unmatched. Germline CDR1 and CDR2: SGHRS and YFSETQ. This CDR3 spans 16 amino acids. In nucleotides, the CDR3 is TGCGCCAGCAGCGGGGGACTAGCGGCCTCCTACAATGAGCAGTTCTTC. The encoded protein is CASSGGLAASYNEQFF.

This clonotype appeared many times. This CDR3 reads CASSSYTEAFF. The CDR3 DNA follows: TGCGCCAGCAGCTCCTACACTGAAGCTTTCTTT. The chain uses TRBV5-1 and TRBJ1-1; no clear D gene. Germline V CDR1 and CDR2: SGHRS, YFSETQ. The CDR3 sequence is 11 residues long. The V end lost 3 bases, the J end lost 3 bases, and 3 bases lay between the germline ends.

This clonotype was found a few times. The rearrangement joins TRBV3-1 to TRBJ2-3; 9 nucleotides line up with TRBD2. The J segment lost 3 bases and the V segment lost 4 bases, leaving 11 bases of the junction unmatched. The CDR3 has 17 amino acids. Germline CDR1 is LGHDT and CDR2 is YNNKEL (reference sequence). The CDR3 sequence: CASSPTISGGGTDTQYF. CDR3 coding DNA: TGTGCCAGCAGCCCAACAATTAGCGGGGGTGGTACAGATACGCAGTATTTT.

This clonotype has a count of ten or more. The V call is TRBV6-1, the J call TRBJ1-3; 10 bases are shared with TRBD1. This CDR3 is 15 amino acids long. Germline V gene sequence: CDR1 MNHNS, CDR2 SASEGT. V lost 7 bases and J lost 4; bases outside the gene matches: 7. The CDR3: CASTDGQGVGNTIYF. In DNA, the CDR3 is TGTGCCAGCACCGACGGACAGGGGGTCGGAAACACCATATATTTT.

The chain carries TRBV18 and TRBJ1-6; 9 bases line up with TRBD1. Germline CDR1 KGHSH, CDR2 LQKENI. This CDR3 has 16 residues. J was trimmed by 7 bases and V by 3 bases; bases with no gene match: 7. The CDR3 reads CASSPTGTGINSPLHF. The DNA for the CDR3 is TGTGCCAGCTCACCCACGGGGACAGGGATAAATTCACCCCTCCACTTT.

This clonotype appeared a few times. J is TRBJ2-6 and V is TRBV5-4; D remains ambiguous. There are 16 residues in the CDR3. Germline V gene sequence: CDR1 SGHNT, CDR2 YYREEE (reference sequence). V was pared by 0 bases and J by 4 bases, with 11 bases between. The CDR3 DNA reads TGTGCCAGCAGCTTGGGGACCCAACGGGGGGCCAACGTCCTGACTTTC. It is translated as CASSLGTQRGANVLTF.

The V gene is TRBV5-1, the J gene TRBJ1-4, with TRBD1 identical over 10 bases. CDR1 and CDR2 (germline): SGHRS, YFSETQ. Trimming removed 8 bases from V and 6 bases from J; junction bases left unmatched: 10. The CDR3 runs 15 residues. The chain's CDR3 is CASHTGDRGYEKLFF. CDR3 DNA sequence: TGCGCCAGTCACACCGGGGACAGGGGTTATGAAAAACTGTTTTTT.

The table lists this clonotype with many counts. The chain couples TRBV7-6 to TRBJ2-1; 15 nucleotides agree with TRBD2. The CDR3 is made up of 16 amino acids. Per the germline V gene, CDR1 is SGHVS and CDR2 is FNYEAQ. V shed 5 bases and J 8 bases; nucleotides not matched to a gene: 7. The CDR3 region is CASSRGLAGGTHEQFF. The CDR3 nucleotides are TGTGCCAGCAGCCGGGGACTAGCGGGGGGAACCCATGAGCAGTTCTTC.

Only a few counts were recorded for this clonotype. The CDR3 DNA follows: TGTGCCAGCAGCTTAACGGTTTGGGGGGACGCCCGGGGCTACACCTTC. Translated: CASSLTVWGDARGYTF. The V call is TRBV7-3, the J call TRBJ1-2; D is perhaps TRBD1 (5 bases). The CDR3 spans 16 residues. Germline lookup yields CDR1 SGHTA and CDR2 FQGTGA. V was clipped by 0 bases and J by 8 bases, with 19 bases between them.

This clonotype was seen repeatedly, ten times or more. This chain uses TRBV2 with TRBJ2-7; possibly TRBD2 for D (7 bases). CDR3 length equals 13 residues. Trimming shortened V by 6 bases and J by 4 bases, and 13 bases separated the two germline ends. CDR1 is SNHLY and CDR2 is FYNNEI in the germline V gene. The CDR3 nucleotides read TGTGCCAGCAGGGGGGGGCTCAGGTACGAGCAGTACTTC. Protein sequence: CASRGGLRYEQYF.

This clonotype was recorded at least ten times. The V gene is TRBV13, the J gene TRBJ2-1; 11 bases match TRBD2. The germline gives CDR1 PRHDT, CDR2 FYEKMQ (reference sequence). J gave up 5 bases and V 5 bases, and 5 bases lay outside the gene matches. The CDR3 runs to 15 residues. CDR3 in DNA: TGTGCCAGCAGCCTACTAGCGGGGGTGAACAATGAGCAGTTCTTC. This codes for CASSLLAGVNNEQFF.

This clonotype has at least ten counts. The rearrangement joins TRBV28 to TRBJ2-7; TRBD2 matches 8 bases. Germline assignment: CDR1 MDHEN and CDR2 SYDVKM. The CDR3 is 13 residues long. The V and J ends lost 6 bases and 2 bases, in that order; junction bases with no gene match: 3. The CDR3 here is CASSLTSAYEQYF. The CDR3 coding sequence is TGTGCCAGCAGCCTGACTAGCGCCTACGAGCAGTACTTC.

The gene calls are TRBV24-1 and TRBJ2-3; the match to TRBD1 covers 10 bases. J gave up 4 bases and V 4 bases, and 10 bases lay outside the gene matches. Germline CDR1 is KGHDR and CDR2 is SFDVKD. The CDR3 is 17 amino acids. CDR3 DNA sequence: TGTGCCACCAGTGACGCCCGGACAGGGGGTGGCGCAGATACGCAGTATTTT. It specifies CATSDARTGGGADTQYF.

The chain joins TRBV3-1 to TRBJ2-7; TRBD1 matches 9 bases. The germline V gene encodes CDR1 LGHDT and CDR2 YNNKEL (reference sequence). Losses at the gene ends were 5 bases for V and 0 bases for J; bases not matched to a gene: 5. The CDR3 covers 15 residues. DNA for the CDR3: TGTGCCAGCAGCAAAAGGACAGGGGCCTCCTACGAGCAGTACTTC. As protein: CASSKRTGASYEQYF.

This clonotype was seen ten or more times. The chain recombines TRBV7-9 with TRBJ2-1; 13 bases align to TRBD2. Germline lookup yields CDR1 SEHNR and CDR2 FQNEAQ (reference sequence). This CDR3 is built from 19 residues. After removal of 1 base from V and 4 bases from J, the junction contained 10 bases not matched to a gene. The CDR3 here is CASSLVFRLAGGRYNEQFF. In DNA form, the CDR3 reads TGTGCCAGCAGCTTAGTCTTCAGACTAGCGGGAGGTCGGTACAATGAGCAGTTCTTC.

This clonotype was found many times. CDR3: CASSWLPGQDFNYEQYF. The CDR3 DNA reads TGTGCCAGCAGTTGGTTACCGGGACAGGACTTCAACTACGAGCAGTACTTC. The chain joins TRBV28 to TRBJ2-7, with TRBD1 matching over 8 bases. Trimming took 4 bases from V and 3 from J; bases not matched to a gene: 14. The CDR3 is 17 amino acids. CDR1 MDHEN and CDR2 SYDVKM come from the germline V gene.

This clonotype occurred many times. This chain joins TRBV30 and TRBJ1-6; maybe TRBD1 (5 bases). Germline V gene lookup returns CDR1 GTSNPN and CDR2 SVGIG (reference sequence). This CDR3 has 11 residues. This CDR3 reads CSMGPNSPLHF. The CDR3 coding sequence is TGTTCTATGGGACCGAATTCACCCCTCCACTTT.